This T cell receptor beta chain came from a study of blood T cells in healthy people across ages. The CDR3 spans 16 residues. Trimming took 2 bases from V and 0 from J; bases not matched to a gene: 6. Germline lookup yields CDR1 MNHEY and CDR2 SVGAGI. Primed by a sample-barcoded 5' primer and a J-beta primer mix, a second PCR proceeded for about 7 to 11 cycles. One entry per CDR3 protein results from TCRdb running MiXCR on the 5' RACE reads. The table records fewer than 2,000,000 distinct CDR3 sequences, around 35% of them present only once. This chain links TRBV6-5 with TRBJ1-1; the match to TRBD1 covers 7 bases. This TCR was recovered from a woman aged 25 to 39 in good health. The sequenced sample was blood. CDR3 residues: CASSYRPTGLNTEAFF. CDR3 coding DNA: TGTGCCAGCAGTTACAGACCGACAGGGTTGAACACTGAAGCTTTCTTT.